This T cell receptor (beta chain) was identified during a study of glioma-infiltrating T cells. The iRepertoire nested amplicon-rescue multiplex PCR amplified TCR alpha and beta CDR3s from RNA. Tissue mRNA or PBMC total RNA, about 90-450 ng, went into one-step reverse transcription and amplification. TCRdb re-derived calls from the multiplex PCR reads in MiXCR, one entry per CDR3 protein. The table records some 120,000 distinct CDR3 sequences, approximately 23% of them present only once. The germline gives CDR1 MGHRA, CDR2 YSYEKL. CDR3 length: 15 residues. The V gene lost 1 base and the J gene lost 2 bases, with 12 bases spanning the gap.

V gene TRBV4-1 combines with J gene TRBJ2-7; D possibly corresponds to TRBD1 (5 bases). The sample taken for sequencing was glioma tissue, nonneoplastic brain tissue, or PBMCs (not recorded which). The TCR was taken from a human donor with low-grade glioma or glioblastoma, undergoing nonglioma brain surgery, or in good health (not recorded which). This chain's CDR3 is CASSQAVVGAYEQYF. The CDR3 DNA follows: TGCGCCAGCAGCCAAGCCGTTGTAGGGGCCTACGAGCAGTACTTC.